The 27 T cell receptor beta chains below come from one sample, sequenced in a study of post-analysis software for immune sequencing data. Findings and caveats of the study: The study found TRBV5-6, TRBV5-1 and TRBV20-1 among about 5 TRBV segments more frequent in patients than controls.

TCR beta libraries were prepared from cDNA with unique molecular identifiers. Via MiXCR, TCRdb re-called the PCR reads, giving one row per CDR3 protein. The repertoire holds around 710,000 distinct CDR3 sequences, with about 45% as singletons. No antigen has been assigned to these receptors. Source material: blood. The receptors were gathered from a girl aged 5 to 17 with multiple sclerosis.

This chain joins TRBV20-1 and TRBJ2-5; 10 nucleotides line up with TRBD2. From germline, CDR1 is DFQATT and CDR2 SNEGSKA (reference sequence). Trimming removed 4 bases from V and 4 bases from J; junction bases left unmatched: 12. The CDR3 loop spans 16 amino acids. The CDR3 loop reads CSATLLKAGGVETQYF. The CDR3 nucleotides are TGCAGTGCTACCCTTTTGAAAGCGGGAGGGGTAGAGACCCAGTACTTC.

This sequence joins TRBV12-3 or TRBV12-4 and TRBJ1-1; no clear D gene. Trimming removed 7 bases at V and 4 bases at J, with 10 bases between. This CDR3 is 12 amino acids long. The CDR3 region is CASTSDSTEAFF. The DNA of the CDR3 is TGTGCCAGCACCTCGGATAGCACTGAAGCTTTCTTT.

J is TRBJ2-5 and V is TRBV7-2; 15 bases match TRBD2. Germline V gives CDR1 SGHTA, CDR2 FQGNSA. Trimming cost V 4 bases and J 4 bases; bases outside gene matches: 4. This CDR3 has 16 amino acids. In DNA form, the CDR3 reads TGTGCCAGCAGCTGGACTAGCGGGAGGGCCAGAGAGACCCAGTACTTC. Translated, it gives CASSWTSGRARETQYF.

The chain combines TRBV6-1 with TRBJ2-7; weak D call: TRBD2 (6 bases). The germline V gene has CDR1 MNHNS and CDR2 SASEGT. The CDR3 is made up of 16 amino acids. V was shortened by 0 bases and J by 1 base, with 13 bases between the two germline ends. This CDR3 reads CASSEASGRESYEQYF. The CDR3 bases are TGTGCCAGCAGTGAAGCCTCGGGACGGGAGTCCTACGAGCAGTACTTC.

This clonotype is a singleton in its sample. The CDR3 bases are TGTGCCAGCAGCCGGACCGGGACAGGGGTTGAGGCTTTCTTT. Residues: CASSRTGTGVEAFF. This rearrangement joins TRBV9 to TRBJ1-1; 10 nucleotides line up with TRBD1. This CDR3 is built from 14 residues. Germline assignment: CDR1 SGDLS and CDR2 YYNGEE. J was trimmed by 11 bases and V by 4 bases; bases with no gene match: 11.

This clonotype has only a few counts. The rearrangement links TRBV12-3 or TRBV12-4 to TRBJ2-3; the match to TRBD2 covers 8 bases. With V trimmed by 5 bases and J by 0 bases, 13 bases remained unmatched. The CDR3 has 18 amino acids. The CDR3 here is CASSPPWREAISTDTQYF. CDR3 bases: TGTGCCAGCAGTCCCCCCTGGCGGGAGGCTATTAGCACAGATACGCAGTATTTT.

The genes are TRBV24-1 and TRBJ2-5; D is possibly TRBD1 (7 bases). The CDR3 length is 14 residues. V was pared by 3 bases and J by 4 bases, with 11 bases between. CDR1 and CDR2 from the germline V gene are KGHDR and SFDVKD. The CDR3 bases are TGTGCCACCAGTGATGGAGGGGGCTCAGAGACCCAGTACTTC. Amino acid sequence: CATSDGGGSETQYF.

The genes are TRBV29-1 and TRBJ2-1; a weak D match, TRBD2 (6 bases). Germline V CDR1 and CDR2: SQVTM, ANQGSEA. This CDR3 spans 13 amino acids. The V end was cut by 7 bases, the J end by 3 bases, with 13 bases between. The CDR3 loop reads CSAGGSGYNEQFF. CDR3 DNA: TGCAGCGCCGGCGGTAGCGGCTACAATGAGCAGTTCTTC.

The rearrangement uses TRBV11-2 and TRBJ2-2; D not certain. Trimming cost V 0 bases and J 1 base, with 6 bases left between them. Germline lookup yields CDR1 SGHAT and CDR2 FQNNGV. This CDR3 is 15 amino acids long. The DNA of the CDR3 is TGTGCCAGCAGCTTAGATTATATGAACACCGGGGAGCTGTTTTTT. Residues: CASSLDYMNTGELFF.

The table lists this clonotype with a count of one. The gene calls are TRBV5-1 and TRBJ2-1; 8 bases are shared with TRBD2. Trimming took 3 bases from V and 6 from J; bases not matched to a gene: 5. Per the germline V gene, CDR1 is SGHRS and CDR2 is YFSETQ. CDR3 length equals 14 residues. Here the CDR3 DNA reads TGCGCCAGCAGCTATAGCGGGATGGGCAATGAGCAGTTCTTC. Amino acid sequence: CASSYSGMGNEQFF.

This clonotype was observed a few times. The gene calls are TRBV4-2 and TRBJ2-3, with D perhaps given as TRBD1 or TRBD2 (5 bases each). The length of the CDR3 is 16 residues. Trimming pared 4 bases from V and 2 bases from J, leaving 16 bases between. Germline V gene data show CDR1 as LGHNA and CDR2 as YNFKEQ. The DNA for the CDR3 is TGTGCCAGCAGCCCAACCGGACTGGACAACACAGATACGCAGTATTTT. It translates to CASSPTGLDNTDTQYF.

The chain joins TRBV7-9 to TRBJ1-5; the D is unclear. The V gene's germline CDR1 is SEHNR and CDR2 FQNEAQ (reference sequence). The CDR3 runs to 14 residues. V was cut by 3 bases and J by 4 bases, with 10 bases left in between. CDR3 protein: CASSFGGPNQPQHF. CDR3 DNA sequence: TGTGCCAGCAGCTTCGGAGGGCCGAATCAGCCCCAGCATTTT.

This chain joins TRBV27 and TRBJ2-7; no clear D gene. CDR3 length: 13 amino acids. V was shortened by 5 bases and J by 3 bases, with 11 bases between the two germline ends. Germline CDR1 is MNHEY and CDR2 is SMNVEV (reference sequence). As DNA, the CDR3 is TGTGCCAGCAGTACGGGTCTAAACTACGAGCAGTACTTC. Translated, it gives CASSTGLNYEQYF.

As regards this clonotype: A read error may produce the germline difference seen at one junction end. The DNA for the CDR3 is TGTGCCAGCAGTTCCCGGGACTTAAGCTACAATGGGCAGTTCTTC. Translation: CASSSRDLSYNGQFF. This sequence joins TRBV12-3 or TRBV12-4 and TRBJ2-1; TRBD2 might be the D (6 bases). The CDR3 covers 15 residues.

CDR3 region: CATSDLGGGEYNEQFF. CDR3 DNA sequence: TGTGCCACCAGTGATTTAGGGGGGGGCGAATACAATGAGCAGTTCTTC. The chain uses TRBV24-1 and TRBJ2-1, with D possibly matching TRBD2 (7 bases). Germline-derived CDR1 and CDR2 are KGHDR and SFDVKD. The CDR3 totals 16 residues. V lost 1 base to trimming and J lost 4 bases, with 13 bases between them.

The rearrangement uses TRBV30 and TRBJ2-7, with 7 bases lining up with TRBD2. This CDR3 is 16 amino acids long. The V gene end was trimmed by 0 bases and the J gene end by 2 bases; junction bases not matched to a gene: 10. Germline CDR1 GTSNPN, CDR2 SVGIG (reference sequence). CDR3 protein: CAWSVRSSGTAYEQYF. In DNA, the CDR3 is TGTGCCTGGAGTGTACGGTCCAGCGGGACCGCCTACGAGCAGTACTTC.

This clonotype was found a few times. The chain links TRBV27 to TRBJ2-5, with TRBD1 matching over 8 bases. With V trimmed by 6 bases and J by 5 bases, 8 bases remained unmatched. The germline V gene encodes CDR1 MNHEY and CDR2 SMNVEV (reference sequence). The CDR3 covers 14 residues. CDR3: CASRRPGGSETQYF. The DNA of the CDR3 is TGTGCCAGCAGACGACCAGGGGGCTCGGAGACCCAGTACTTC.

This clonotype turned up a few times. The chain has TRBV20-1 and TRBJ2-4, with TRBD1 identical over 9 bases. Trimming at V came to 0 bases and at J to 0 bases, leaving 9 bases not matched to a gene. The CDR3 spans 18 residues. Germline lookup yields CDR1 DFQATT and CDR2 SNEGSKA (reference sequence). In nucleotides, the CDR3 is TGCAGTGCTAGAGACCGGAGGGGACAGGGTATAGCCAAAAACATTCAGTACTTC. Residues: CSARDRRGQGIAKNIQYF.

The chain employs TRBV6-6 and TRBJ2-2; 8 nucleotides line up with TRBD2. Germline-derived CDR1 and CDR2 are MNHNY and SVGAGI (reference sequence). With V trimmed by 6 bases and J by 6 bases, 9 bases remained unmatched. The CDR3 spans 15 residues. CDR3 bases: TGTGCCAGCAGCATCAGCGGGAGTGGTGCCGGGGAGCTGTTTTTT. Protein sequence: CASSISGSGAGELFF.

This sequence joins TRBV7-3 and TRBJ2-1; D is possibly TRBD1 or TRBD2 (5 bases each). V was shortened by 4 bases and J by 6 bases, with 13 bases between the two germline ends. Germline V gene lookup returns CDR1 SGHTA and CDR2 FQGTGA. The CDR3 has 14 amino acids. The CDR3 bases are TGTGCCAGCAGCTCGGGACCCCCGGGCAATGAGCAGTTCTTC. It is translated as CASSSGPPGNEQFF.

This clonotype was observed a handful of times. The V call is TRBV11-3, the J call TRBJ2-1; perhaps TRBD2 as D (7 bases). This CDR3 contains 16 residues. The V and J ends lost 5 bases and 4 bases respectively, with 18 bases between them. CDR1 and CDR2 from the germline V gene are SGHNT and YENEEA. The CDR3 loop reads CASSPRGGAEYNEQFF. In DNA form, the CDR3 reads TGTGCCAGCAGCCCCCGAGGGGGGGCCGAATACAATGAGCAGTTCTTC.

V is TRBV3-1 and J is TRBJ1-1; 8 bases line up with TRBD1. Germline-derived CDR1 and CDR2 are LGHDT and YNNKEL (reference sequence). There are 14 residues in the CDR3. Unmatched junction bases numbered 4, after V lost 6 bases and J lost 1 base. CDR3 in DNA: TGTGCCAGCAGTCCAGGGGGCTGGAACACTGAAGCTTTCTTT. This gives the protein CASSPGGWNTEAFF.

This chain joins TRBV12-3 or TRBV12-4 and TRBJ2-1; 11 bases align to TRBD2. J lost 10 bases, V lost 1 base, and 0 bases had no gene match. The CDR3 is 13 amino acids. CDR3 nucleotides: TGTGCCAGCAGTTTAGTAGCGGGAGGGGAGCAGTTCTTC. Protein: CASSLVAGGEQFF.

This clonotype was counted only a few times. The V gene is TRBV28, the J gene TRBJ2-1, with no clear D. V lost 6 bases and J lost 14, with 17 bases in between. The CDR3 is 12 residues long. CDR1 is MDHEN, CDR2 SYDVKM, per germline. CDR3 coding DNA: TGTGCCAGCAGATCTCGACAATCTCAAGAGTTCTTC. The encoded protein is CASRSRQSQEFF.

This chain uses TRBV20-1 with TRBJ2-1, with TRBD2 identical over 12 bases. This CDR3 spans 16 amino acids. V lost 1 base to trimming and J lost 3 bases; unmatched junction nucleotides: 4. Germline CDR1 and CDR2: DFQATT and SNEGSKA (reference sequence). CDR3 amino acids: CSARGLAGVNYNEQFF. The CDR3 DNA is TGCAGTGCTAGAGGACTAGCGGGAGTAAACTACAATGAGCAGTTCTTC.

This clonotype showed up just a few times. The J gene is TRBJ2-3, the V gene TRBV29-1; 9 bases line up with TRBD2. This CDR3 has 13 amino acids. V gave up 8 bases and J gave up 5 bases; unmatched junction bases: 8. Germline V gene sequence: CDR1 SQVTM, CDR2 ANQGSEA. The chain's CDR3 is CSSRLAGLDTQYF. As DNA, the CDR3 is TGCAGCTCTAGGCTAGCGGGACTAGATACGCAGTATTTT.

This clonotype has only a few counts. The chain employs TRBV9 and TRBJ2-7, with 7 positions matching TRBD2. The CDR3 contains 16 residues. Germline loops: CDR1 SGDLS, CDR2 YYNGEE. The junction had 10 bases not matched to a gene; V was cut back by 2 bases and J by 2 bases. The CDR3 DNA sequence: TGTGCCAGCAGCGTTTCTCCCAGCGGGAACGCCTACGAGCAGTACTTC. Protein product: CASSVSPSGNAYEQYF.